This T cell receptor (beta chain) was captured by sequencing in a study of blood T cell repertoires in COVID-19. Across the whole study: Italy, Spain and the United States were the sources of the convalescent and acute COVID-19 samples. PBMCs, B-cell-depleted T cells, or T cells were the source of the cDNA or gDNA that made up the material.

Trimming cost V 2 bases and J 9 bases, with 20 bases left between them. CDR1 and CDR2 (germline): GTSNPN, SVGIG (reference sequence). The CDR3 is 16 amino acids. As originally analysed: Amplification with reference gene primers provided the estimates of nucleated cell counts. The table came from immunoSEQ multiplex PCR; TCRdb's copy has only in-frame clones and leaves some out. The DNA gave D and trimming, while V, J and clone size come from that table. In the table there are about 120,000 clones, around 86% of which are singletons. Patients of the Seattle cohort, enrolled during active infection, were followed longitudinally.

The TCR comes from a woman aged 70-85 years with COVID-19, enrolled during active disease. Sequencing input: peripheral blood. The gene calls are TRBV30 and TRBJ1-6; possibly TRBD1 for D (5 bases). This CDR3 is CAWSPSLGGQGSPLHF. In DNA, the CDR3 is TGTGCCTGGAGTCCCTCTTTAGGAGGGCAGGGTTCACCCCTCCACTTT.